This passage covers 20 T cell receptor beta chains from one sample sequenced in a study of blood T cell repertoires in COVID-19. The protocol was immunoSEQ multiplex PCR, while the TCRdb copy is restricted to in-frame clones and leaves out a portion. This table holds approximately 68,000 clones, 85% to 90% found once. The sequenced material came from peripheral blood. The receptors were gathered from a man in his fifties or sixties with active COVID-19.

The V call is TRBV6-5, the J call TRBJ2-7; 10 bases are shared with TRBD2. Unmatched junction bases numbered 5, after V lost 7 bases and J lost 2 bases. Germline CDR1 is MNHEY and CDR2 is SVGAGI. The CDR3 totals 14 residues. The CDR3 loop is CASIRTSGAYEQYF. CDR3 bases: TGTGCCAGCATTCGGACTAGCGGAGCCTACGAGCAGTACTTC.

This sequence joins TRBV19 and TRBJ2-1; D might be TRBD2 (6 bases). The CDR3 consists of 15 residues. Germline loops: CDR1 LNHDA, CDR2 SQIVND (reference sequence). Trimming shortened V by 6 bases and J by 1 base, and 13 bases separated the two germline ends. CDR3 coding DNA: TGTGCCAGTAGCTGGACTACGTTTTCCTACAATGAGCAGTTCTTC. Residues: CASSWTTFSYNEQFF.

The chain has TRBV19 and TRBJ1-2, with 10 bases that match TRBD1. Germline CDR1 is LNHDA and CDR2 is SQIVND (reference sequence). The CDR3 is 14 residues long. V was clipped by 7 bases and J by 3 bases; unmatched bases: 5. The CDR3 nucleotides are TGTGCCAGTATGAGGACAGGGGGTGACTATGGCTACACCTTC. It codes for CASMRTGGDYGYTF.

This chain joins TRBV10-3 and TRBJ2-7; TRBD1 aligns across 7 bases. The length of the CDR3 is 15 residues. The germline gives CDR1 ENHRY, CDR2 SYGVKD. The junction had 9 bases not matched to a gene; V was cut back by 7 bases and J by 0 bases. The CDR3 here is CAITSGTATSYEQYF. As DNA, the CDR3 is TGTGCCATCACCTCCGGGACAGCTACCTCCTACGAGCAGTACTTC.

The chain combines TRBV11-3 with TRBJ1-2; D is possibly TRBD1 (6 bases). This CDR3 contains 16 residues. In germline, CDR1 is SGHNT, CDR2 YENEEA. The germline V and J ends were trimmed by 2 bases and 3 bases, with 16 bases remaining between them. CDR3 sequence: CASSLFGGGADYGYTF. DNA of the CDR3: TGTGCCAGCAGCTTATTCGGGGGGGGCGCGGACTATGGCTACACCTTC.

This sequence joins TRBV18 and TRBJ2-4; tentatively, D is TRBD1 (6 bases). CDR1 is KGHSH and CDR2 is LQKENI in the germline V gene. V was clipped by 4 bases and J by 7 bases, with 14 bases between them. The CDR3 sequence is 14 residues long. The CDR3 DNA reads as TGTGCCAGCTCACTAGGGATACAGGGTAACATTCAGTACTTC. Its protein is CASSLGIQGNIQYF.

This chain joins TRBV4-1 and TRBJ2-5; 9 nucleotides line up with TRBD1. Germline V lookup: CDR1 MGHRA, CDR2 YSYEKL. This CDR3 has 14 residues. Trimming cost V 1 base and J 6 bases; bases outside gene matches: 3. The CDR3: CASSQVGQGQTQYF. CDR3 nucleotide sequence: TGCGCCAGCAGCCAAGTGGGACAGGGACAGACCCAGTACTTC.

V and J are TRBV5-1 and TRBJ2-4; TRBD1 agrees at 10 bases. Germline V gene data show CDR1 as SGHRS and CDR2 as YFSETQ. The CDR3 has 14 amino acids. The trim removed 4 bases at V and 8 bases at J, leaving 6 bases unmatched. The CDR3: CASSHPGTGDIQYF. CDR3 coding DNA: TGCGCCAGCAGCCACCCCGGGACAGGGGACATTCAGTACTTC.

To note about this clone: A read error may produce the germline difference seen at one junction end. This chain uses TRBV4-2 with TRBJ2-1, with 13 nucleotides matching TRBD2. This CDR3 is 18 amino acids long. Per the germline V gene, CDR1 is LGHNA and CDR2 is YNFKEQ. The CDR3 loop reads CASSEEGFWTSGGNEQFF. The CDR3 DNA reads TGTGCCAGCAGCGAAGAGGGTTTCTGGACTAGCGGGGGAAATGAGCAGTTCTTC.

The V gene is TRBV7-3, the J gene TRBJ2-2; TRBD1 agrees at 7 bases. The CDR3 spans 16 residues. After removal of 5 bases from V and 0 bases from J, the junction contained 6 bases not matched to a gene. Per the germline V gene, CDR1 is SGHTA and CDR2 is FQGTGA. Here the CDR3 reads CASSGAGTANTGELFF. DNA of the CDR3: TGTGCCAGCAGCGGTGCAGGGACAGCGAACACCGGGGAGCTGTTTTTT.

This clone was found a few times. The chain links TRBV7-6 to TRBJ2-7; D remains ambiguous. V lost 1 base, J lost 0 bases, and 10 bases lay in between. CDR1 is SGHVS, CDR2 FNYEAQ, per germline. The CDR3 covers 15 residues. The CDR3 DNA reads TGTGCCAGCAGCTTAGAAACAGCCAGCTCCTACGAGCAGTACTTC. Translated: CASSLETASSYEQYF.

The chain combines TRBV18 with TRBJ2-5, with 7 bases lining up with TRBD1. Germline V gene lookup returns CDR1 KGHSH and CDR2 LQKENI. This CDR3 is built from 14 residues. The ends lost 6 bases at V and 9 bases at J; junction bases unmatched: 13. The DNA for the CDR3 is TGTGCCAGCTCGTCTAGGGACAGCCTCGGGGCCCAGTACTTC. Its translation is CASSSRDSLGAQYF.

This chain joins TRBV3-1 (or the pseudogene TRBV3-2) and TRBJ1-3; D is unresolved. Germline V gives CDR1 LGHDT, CDR2 YNNKEL (reference sequence). This CDR3 has 13 residues. Trimming took off 1 base at V and 4 bases at J, with 5 bases between the two ends. CDR3 nucleotides: TGTGCCAGCAGCCAAGCGGAGGGAAACACCATATATTTT. It codes for CASSQAEGNTIYF.

The rearrangement uses TRBV6-5 and TRBJ1-5; TRBD1 matches 8 bases. Unmatched junction bases numbered 4, after V lost 6 bases and J lost 0 bases. This CDR3 has 15 residues. CDR1 and CDR2 (germline): MNHEY, SVGAGI. In DNA form, the CDR3 reads TGTGCCAGCAGGAGGGGGACAGGTAGCAATCAGCCCCAGCATTTT. It specifies CASRRGTGSNQPQHF.

This chain joins TRBV7-6 and TRBJ2-3; TRBD2 agrees at 9 bases. The germline CDR1 and CDR2 sequences are SGHVS and FNYEAQ. This CDR3 spans 17 amino acids. The J segment lost 1 base and the V segment lost 2 bases, leaving 7 bases of the junction unmatched. This CDR3 reads CASSLIGSGSGTDTQYF. The CDR3 DNA reads TGTGCCAGCAGCTTAATCGGTAGCGGGAGTGGCACAGATACGCAGTATTTT.

V is TRBV11-3 and J is TRBJ2-3; 7 bases agree with TRBD1. Germline V gene sequence: CDR1 SGHNT, CDR2 YENEEA. This CDR3 is built from 14 residues. With V trimmed by 6 bases and J by 0 bases, 3 bases remained unmatched. The CDR3 loop is CASSGQASTDTQYF. The CDR3 bases are TGTGCCAGCAGTGGACAGGCTAGCACAGATACGCAGTATTTT. Together with reference TRBV11-3 and TRBJ2-3, the CDR3 gives the full variable domain: EAGVVQSPRYKIIEKKQPVAFWCNPISGHNTLYWYLQNLGQGPELLIRYENEEAVDDSQLPKDRFSAERLKGVDSTLKIQPAELGDSAVYLCASSGQASTDTQYFGPGTRLTVL.

This clone was observed a single time. The rearrangement links TRBV7-2 to TRBJ1-3; possibly TRBD1 for D (5 bases). CDR1 SGHTA and CDR2 FQGNSA come from the germline V gene. There are 15 residues in the CDR3. The V and J ends lost 0 bases and 4 bases respectively, with 10 bases between them. The CDR3 reads CASSLAWRGGNTIYF. The CDR3 DNA reads as TGTGCCAGCAGCTTAGCTTGGCGGGGCGGAAACACCATATATTTT.

In its sample, this clone was seen once. The chain recombines TRBV6-1 with TRBJ2-5, with D possibly being TRBD1 (6 bases). The CDR3 contains 16 residues. Trimming took 3 bases from V and 2 from J, leaving 16 bases between them. Germline V gene lookup returns CDR1 MNHNS and CDR2 SASEGT. The chain's CDR3 is CASSEPRQAGQETQYF. DNA of the CDR3: TGTGCCAGCAGTGAGCCCAGACAGGCGGGTCAAGAGACCCAGTACTTC.

The chain joins TRBV18 to TRBJ2-1; D unresolved. Deletions cut 3 bases from V and 0 bases from J, with 6 bases between. Germline V gene data show CDR1 as KGHSH and CDR2 as LQKENI. This CDR3 comprises 14 residues. CDR3 amino acids: CASSPSHSYNEQFF. As DNA, the CDR3 is TGTGCCAGCTCACCGAGCCACTCCTACAATGAGCAGTTCTTC.

V gene TRBV5-4 combines with J gene TRBJ1-2; D is perhaps TRBD1 (5 bases). The CDR3 extends over 15 amino acids. CDR1 is SGHNT and CDR2 is YYREEE in the germline V gene (reference sequence). V was shortened by 1 base and J by 3 bases, with 13 bases between the two germline ends. The DNA of the CDR3 is TGTGCCAGCAGCTTGAGCAGCTTAGGGGACTATGGCTACACCTTC. Translated, it gives CASSLSSLGDYGYTF.